This TCR beta chain derives from a study of T cell changes during pregnancy in multiple sclerosis. TCRdb's table, derived via immunoSEQ multiplex PCR, lists solely in-frame clones and lacks some. The data hold about 42,000 clones, with roughly 84% observed a single time. V shed 4 bases and J 0 bases; nucleotides not matched to a gene: 14. The germline V gene has CDR1 SGHVS and CDR2 FQNEAQ. The length of the CDR3 is 19 residues. This specimen was CD4+ T cells from peripheral blood mononuclear cells, taken before pregnancy. The chain is built from TRBV7-8 and TRBJ1-5; 8 nucleotides line up with TRBD1. The TCR originated in a female donor with multiple sclerosis, enrolled in a pregnancy study. The CDR3 loop is CASSSQGGTGYYSNQPQHF. In nucleotides, the CDR3 is TGTGCCAGCAGCTCCCAAGGGGGGACAGGTTATTATAGCAATCAGCCCCAGCATTTT. The full variable domain, rest sourced from reference TRBV7-8 and TRBJ1-5, is GAGVSQSPRYKVAKRGQDVALRCDPISGHVSLFWYQQALGQGPEFLTYFQNEAQLDKSGLPSDRFFAERPEGSVSTLKIQRTQQEDSAVYLCASSSQGGTGYYSNQPQHFGDGTRLSIL.